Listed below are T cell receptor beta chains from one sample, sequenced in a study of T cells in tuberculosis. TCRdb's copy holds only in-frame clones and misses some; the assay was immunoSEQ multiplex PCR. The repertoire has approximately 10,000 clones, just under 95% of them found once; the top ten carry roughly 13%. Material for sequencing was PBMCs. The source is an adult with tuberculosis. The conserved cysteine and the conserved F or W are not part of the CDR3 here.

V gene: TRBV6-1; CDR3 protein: ASRRVGTGRETQY
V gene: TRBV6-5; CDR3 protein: ASSPRTGMNTEAF
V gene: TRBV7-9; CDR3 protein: ASITNGGTYEQY
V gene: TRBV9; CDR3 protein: ASSPGVDRTFYGYT
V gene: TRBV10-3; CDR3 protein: AIRGRGMYGYT
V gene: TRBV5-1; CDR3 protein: ASSSGINSNQPQH
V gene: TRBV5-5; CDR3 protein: ASSSGMTYEQY
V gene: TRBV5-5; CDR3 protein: ASSLLASASFTDTQY
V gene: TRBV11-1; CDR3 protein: ASSPVSSGPYEQY
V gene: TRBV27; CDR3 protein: ASNTGLHNEQF
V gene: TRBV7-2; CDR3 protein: ASTTGSANYGYT
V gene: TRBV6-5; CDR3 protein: ASSYRRSDTQY
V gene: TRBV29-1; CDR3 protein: SVERAMNTEAF
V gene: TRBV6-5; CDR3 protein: ASSYSRGEQETQY
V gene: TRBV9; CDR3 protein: ASSVAPADKNTIY
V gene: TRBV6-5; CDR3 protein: ARGHENYGYT
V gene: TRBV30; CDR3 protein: AWSSPPSSYNEQF
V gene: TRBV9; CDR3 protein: ASSVVPGLVTGELF
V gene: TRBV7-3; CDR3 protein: ASSLYGAGTNTGELF
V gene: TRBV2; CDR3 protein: ASTSQGETQY
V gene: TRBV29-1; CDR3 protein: SVDRISGRGRGGYGYT
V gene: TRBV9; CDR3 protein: ASSVGITTGPMGNYGYT
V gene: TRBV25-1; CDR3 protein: ASSEPGVSYNEQF
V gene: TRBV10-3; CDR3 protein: AISESREKLF
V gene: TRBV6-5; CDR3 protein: ASSPASGTYNEQF